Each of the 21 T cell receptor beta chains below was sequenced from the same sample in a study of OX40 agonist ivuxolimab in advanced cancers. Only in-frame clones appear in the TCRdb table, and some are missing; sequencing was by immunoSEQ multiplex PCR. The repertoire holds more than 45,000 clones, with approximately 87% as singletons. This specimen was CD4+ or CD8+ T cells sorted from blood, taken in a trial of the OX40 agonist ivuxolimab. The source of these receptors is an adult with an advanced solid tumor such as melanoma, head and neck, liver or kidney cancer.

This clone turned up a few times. This CDR3 reads CASSLAGKGYTF. The CDR3 DNA reads as TGTGCCAGCAGTTTGGCCGGCAAGGGCTACACCTTC. J is TRBJ1-2 and V is TRBV28; D remains ambiguous. CDR1 is MDHEN, CDR2 SYDVKM, per germline. This CDR3 contains 12 residues. V was clipped by 3 bases and J by 8 bases, with 10 bases between them.

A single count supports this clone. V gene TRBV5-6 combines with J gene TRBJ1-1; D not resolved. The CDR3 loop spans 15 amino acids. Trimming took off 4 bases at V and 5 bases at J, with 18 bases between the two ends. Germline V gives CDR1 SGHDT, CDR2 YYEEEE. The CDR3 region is CASSDPRGFRTEAFF. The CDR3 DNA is TGTGCCAGCAGCGACCCACGGGGATTTAGGACTGAAGCTTTCTTT.

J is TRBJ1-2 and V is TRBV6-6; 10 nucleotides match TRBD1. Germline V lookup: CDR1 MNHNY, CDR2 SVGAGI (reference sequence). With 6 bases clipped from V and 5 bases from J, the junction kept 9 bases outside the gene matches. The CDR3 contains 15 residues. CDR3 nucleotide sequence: TGTGCCAGCAGCAATGGACAGGGGGAAGGTTATGGCTACACCTTC. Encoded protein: CASSNGQGEGYGYTF.

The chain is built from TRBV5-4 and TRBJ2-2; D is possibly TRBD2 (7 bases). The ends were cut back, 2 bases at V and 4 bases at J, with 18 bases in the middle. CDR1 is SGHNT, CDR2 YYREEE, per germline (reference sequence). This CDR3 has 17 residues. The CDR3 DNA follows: TGTGCCAGCAGCTTACCCCGGGGGGCCTCGGGCACCGGGGAGCTGTTTTTT. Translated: CASSLPRGASGTGELFF.

The CDR3 nucleotides are TGTGCCAGCACCGAGGGGGCGGAATACGAGCAGTACTTC. Amino acids: CASTEGAEYEQYF. The rearrangement links TRBV28 to TRBJ2-7; 7 bases align to TRBD1. Trimming took 7 bases from V and 4 from J; bases not matched to a gene: 7. This CDR3 is 13 amino acids long. Germline V CDR1 and CDR2: MDHEN, SYDVKM. Based on the CDR3 plus reference TRBV28 and TRBJ2-7, the full variable domain is DVKVTQSSRYLVKRTGEKVFLECVQDMDHENMFWYRQDPGLGLRLIYFSYDVKMKEKGDIPEGYSVSREKKERFSLILESASTNQTSMYLCASTEGAEYEQYFGPGTRLTVT.

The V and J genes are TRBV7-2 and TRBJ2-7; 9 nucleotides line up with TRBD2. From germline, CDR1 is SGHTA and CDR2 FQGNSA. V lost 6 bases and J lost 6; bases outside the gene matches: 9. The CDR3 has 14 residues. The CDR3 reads CASRTPGLASEQYF. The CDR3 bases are TGTGCCAGCAGGACCCCGGGACTAGCAAGCGAGCAGTACTTC.

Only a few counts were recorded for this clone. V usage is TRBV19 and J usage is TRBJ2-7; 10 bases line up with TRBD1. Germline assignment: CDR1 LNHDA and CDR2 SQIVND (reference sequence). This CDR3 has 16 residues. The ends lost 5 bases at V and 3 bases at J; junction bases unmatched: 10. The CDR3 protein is CASSEGQGMSIYEQYF. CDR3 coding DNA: TGTGCCAGTAGTGAGGGACAGGGGATGAGCATCTACGAGCAGTACTTC.

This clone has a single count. CDR3 nucleotide sequence: TGTGCCAGCTCTCTACGACTAGCGGGAGCAGATACGCAGTATTTT. This translates into CASSLRLAGADTQYF. The chain joins TRBV18 to TRBJ2-3; 12 bases align to TRBD2. Germline V gene sequence: CDR1 KGHSH, CDR2 LQKENI. Trimming cost V 6 bases and J 4 bases; bases outside gene matches: 5. The CDR3 loop spans 15 amino acids.

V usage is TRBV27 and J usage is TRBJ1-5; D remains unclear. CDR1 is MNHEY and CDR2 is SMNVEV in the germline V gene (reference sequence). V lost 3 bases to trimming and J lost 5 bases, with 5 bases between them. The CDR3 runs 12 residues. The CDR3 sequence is CASSFPDQPQHF. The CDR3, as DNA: TGTGCCAGCAGTTTTCCGGATCAGCCCCAGCATTTT.

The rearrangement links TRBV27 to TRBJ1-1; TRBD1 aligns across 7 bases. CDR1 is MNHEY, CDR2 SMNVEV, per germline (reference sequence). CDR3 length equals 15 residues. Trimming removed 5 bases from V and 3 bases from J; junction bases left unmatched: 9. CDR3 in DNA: TGTGCCAGCAGTACCAAGACAGGGTGGGACACTGAAGCTTTCTTT. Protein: CASSTKTGWDTEAFF.

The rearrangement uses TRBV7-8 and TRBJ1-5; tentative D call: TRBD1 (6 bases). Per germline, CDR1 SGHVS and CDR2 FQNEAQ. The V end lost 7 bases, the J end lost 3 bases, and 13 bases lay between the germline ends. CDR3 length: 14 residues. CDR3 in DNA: TGTGCCAGCACCTCAAGACAGGACAATCAGCCCCAGCATTTT. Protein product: CASTSRQDNQPQHF.

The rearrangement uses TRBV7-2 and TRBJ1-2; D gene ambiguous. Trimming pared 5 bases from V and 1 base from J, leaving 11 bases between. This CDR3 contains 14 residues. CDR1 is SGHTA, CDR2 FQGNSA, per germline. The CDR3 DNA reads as TGTGCCAGCAGCCCACAGAGTGTTAACTATGGCTACACCTTC. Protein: CASSPQSVNYGYTF. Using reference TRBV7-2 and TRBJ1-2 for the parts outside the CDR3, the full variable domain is GAGVSQSPSNKVTEKGKDVELRCDPISGHTALYWYRQSLGQGLEFLIYFQGNSAPDKSGLPSDRFSAERTGGSVSTLTIQRTQQEDSAVYLCASSPQSVNYGYTFGSGTRLTVV.

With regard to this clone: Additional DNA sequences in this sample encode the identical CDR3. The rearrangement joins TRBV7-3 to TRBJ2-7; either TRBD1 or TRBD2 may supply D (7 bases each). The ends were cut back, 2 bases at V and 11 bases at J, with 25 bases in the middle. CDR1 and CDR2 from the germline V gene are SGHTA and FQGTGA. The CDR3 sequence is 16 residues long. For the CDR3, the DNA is TGTGCCAGCAGCTTACTTCCCGTTCGGGACAGCGGGATCAAGTACTTC. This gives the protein CASSLLPVRDSGIKYF.

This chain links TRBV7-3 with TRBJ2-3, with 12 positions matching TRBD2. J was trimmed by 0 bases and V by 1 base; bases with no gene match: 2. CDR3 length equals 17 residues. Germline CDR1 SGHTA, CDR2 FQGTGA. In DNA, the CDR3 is TGTGCCAGCAGCTTAAGACTAGCGGGGGCAAGCACAGATACGCAGTATTTT. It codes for CASSLRLAGASTDTQYF. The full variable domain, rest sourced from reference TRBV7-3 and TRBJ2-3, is GAGVSQTPSNKVTEKGKYVELRCDPISGHTALYWYRQSLGQGPEFLIYFQGTGAADDSGLPNDRFFAVRPEGSVSTLKIQRTERGDSAVYLCASSLRLAGASTDTQYFGPGTRLTVL.

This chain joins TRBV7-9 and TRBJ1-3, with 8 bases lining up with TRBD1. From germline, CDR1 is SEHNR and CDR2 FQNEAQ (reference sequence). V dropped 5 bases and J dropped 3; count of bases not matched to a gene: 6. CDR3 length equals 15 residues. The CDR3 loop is CASSPSGTGGNTIYF. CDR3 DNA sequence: TGTGCCAGCAGCCCTAGCGGGACAGGTGGAAACACCATATATTTT.

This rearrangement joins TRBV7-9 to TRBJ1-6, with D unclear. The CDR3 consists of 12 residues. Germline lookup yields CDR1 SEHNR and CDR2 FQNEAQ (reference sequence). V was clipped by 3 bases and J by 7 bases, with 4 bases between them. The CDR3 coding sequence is TGTGCCAGCAGCTTGGGCAATTCACCCCTCCACTTT. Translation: CASSLGNSPLHF.

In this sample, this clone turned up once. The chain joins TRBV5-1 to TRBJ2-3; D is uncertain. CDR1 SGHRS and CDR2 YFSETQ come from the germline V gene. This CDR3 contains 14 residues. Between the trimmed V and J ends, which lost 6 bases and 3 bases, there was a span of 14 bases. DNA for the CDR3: TGCGCCAGCAAGTCTGCCCCTGTGACAGATACGCAGTATTTT. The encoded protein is CASKSAPVTDTQYF.

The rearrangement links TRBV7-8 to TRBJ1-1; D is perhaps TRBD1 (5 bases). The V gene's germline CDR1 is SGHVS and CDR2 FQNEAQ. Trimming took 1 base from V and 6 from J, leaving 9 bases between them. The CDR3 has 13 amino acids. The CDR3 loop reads CASSLVGDAEAFF. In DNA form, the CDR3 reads TGTGCCAGCAGCTTAGTGGGGGACGCTGAAGCTTTCTTT. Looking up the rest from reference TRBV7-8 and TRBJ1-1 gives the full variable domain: GAGVSQSPRYKVAKRGQDVALRCDPISGHVSLFWYQQALGQGPEFLTYFQNEAQLDKSGLPSDRFFAERPEGSVSTLKIQRTQQEDSAVYLCASSLVGDAEAFFGQGTRLTVV.

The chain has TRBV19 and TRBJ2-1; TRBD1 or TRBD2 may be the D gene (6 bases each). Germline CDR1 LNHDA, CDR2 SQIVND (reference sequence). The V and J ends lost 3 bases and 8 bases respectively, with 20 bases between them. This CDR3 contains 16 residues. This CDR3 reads CASSMGAGSGGYEQFF. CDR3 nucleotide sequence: TGTGCCAGTAGTATGGGGGCCGGTTCCGGGGGATATGAGCAGTTCTTC.

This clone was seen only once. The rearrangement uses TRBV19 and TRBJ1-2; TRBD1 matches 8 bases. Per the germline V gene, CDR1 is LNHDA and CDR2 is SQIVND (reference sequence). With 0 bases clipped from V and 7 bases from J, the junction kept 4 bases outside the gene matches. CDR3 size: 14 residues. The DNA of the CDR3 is TGTGCCAGTAGTATAGATCGGACAGGGATTGGCTACACCTTC. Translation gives CASSIDRTGIGYTF.

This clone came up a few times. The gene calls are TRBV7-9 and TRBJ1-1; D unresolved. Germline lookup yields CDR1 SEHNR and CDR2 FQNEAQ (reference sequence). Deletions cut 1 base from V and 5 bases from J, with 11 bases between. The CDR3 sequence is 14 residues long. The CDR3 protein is CASSLDPFGTEAFF. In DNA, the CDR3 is TGTGCCAGCAGCTTAGATCCTTTCGGGACTGAAGCTTTCTTT.